Each of the 8 T cell receptor beta chains below was sequenced from the same sample in a study of T-cell memory formation after mild COVID-19. TCRdb itself ran the 5' RACE reads through MiXCR, one entry per CDR3 protein. The table lists about 560,000 distinct CDR3 sequences, roughly 17% of them singletons. Sequencing input: PBMCs or a T cell subset sorted from them (not recorded which). The receptors derive from an adult woman who had mild COVID-19 (a few samples of this study predate the infection). Cell type and time point are not known.

In its sample, this clonotype was seen a few times. The chain employs TRBV5-1 and TRBJ2-2, with 7 bases aligning to TRBD2. There are 14 residues in the CDR3. Losses at the gene ends were 7 bases for V and 3 bases for J; bases not matched to a gene: 6. Germline V gene data show CDR1 as SGHRS and CDR2 as YFSETQ. The CDR3 region is CASGGDSDTGELFF. The CDR3 DNA reads as TGCGCCAGCGGGGGGGATTCGGACACCGGGGAGCTGTTTTTT.

A few counts support this clonotype. The chain links TRBV7-9 to TRBJ2-7; tentatively, D is TRBD1 (6 bases). V lost 8 bases, J lost 3 bases, and 23 bases lay in between. The CDR3 covers 16 residues. Germline lookup yields CDR1 SEHNR and CDR2 FQNEAQ (reference sequence). CDR3 in amino acids: CASGPGGQGTNYEQYF. The CDR3 DNA reads as TGTGCCAGCGGTCCGGGTGGGCAGGGGACAAACTACGAGCAGTACTTC.

This clonotype was detected a few times. The gene calls are TRBV7-2 and TRBJ2-3; 15 bases align to TRBD2. The CDR3 is 17 residues long. The germline V gene has CDR1 SGHTA and CDR2 FQGNSA. V lost 4 bases and J lost 5; bases outside the gene matches: 7. This CDR3 reads CASSYGLAGGWGDTQYF. As DNA, the CDR3 is TGTGCCAGCAGCTACGGACTAGCGGGAGGGTGGGGAGATACGCAGTATTTT.

This clonotype was seen a few times. The chain recombines TRBV10-3 with TRBJ2-7; D gene ambiguous. The CDR3 length is 13 residues. V lost 5 bases and J 3 bases, leaving 11 bases between the germline ends. Germline V gives CDR1 ENHRY, CDR2 SYGVKD. The CDR3 DNA reads as TGTGCCATCAGTACAAAACCTAGCTACGAGCAGTACTTC. Residues: CAISTKPSYEQYF.

The chain carries TRBV4-1 and TRBJ2-1; D not resolved. The CDR3 runs to 16 residues. The V end lost 4 bases, the J end lost 9 bases, and 22 bases lay between the germline ends. CDR1 MGHRA and CDR2 YSYEKL come from the germline V gene. This CDR3 is CASSPREPPLSSEQFF. Here the CDR3 DNA reads TGCGCCAGCAGCCCCCGTGAGCCTCCCCTGAGCAGTGAGCAGTTCTTC.

This chain joins TRBV6-2 or TRBV6-3 and TRBJ2-7, with 11 bases fitting TRBD2. The germline V gene encodes CDR1 MNHEY and CDR2 SVGEGT. The junction had 10 bases not matched to a gene; V was cut back by 5 bases and J by 1 base. CDR3 size: 17 residues. Written as DNA, the CDR3 is TGTGCCAGCAGTGGGTCCCCCGGGACTAGCGGATCCTACGAGCAGTACTTC. Translated, it gives CASSGSPGTSGSYEQYF.

The rearrangement links TRBV6-1 to TRBJ1-4; TRBD1 matches 7 bases. Trimming cost V 6 bases and J 8 bases; bases outside gene matches: 12. In germline, CDR1 is MNHNS, CDR2 SASEGT. The CDR3 consists of 15 residues. CDR3 in DNA: TGTGCCAGCAGAGTCCAGGGGGAAATCGCGGAAAAACTGTTTTTT. It yields the protein CASRVQGEIAEKLFF.

This clonotype was counted between two and nine times. CDR3: CASSQQTAAGTDTQYF. CDR3 DNA sequence: TGCGCCAGCAGCCAGCAGACTGCGGCCGGCACAGATACGCAGTATTTT. The J gene is TRBJ2-3, the V gene TRBV4-3, with unresolved D. This CDR3 comprises 16 residues. Germline CDR1 reads LGHNA; CDR2 reads YSLEER. Trimming left V 3 bases short and J 1 base short, with 14 bases between.